Listed below are T cell receptor beta chains from one sample, sequenced in a study of blood T cells in healthy people across ages. Using its own MiXCR run on the 5' RACE reads, TCRdb lists one record per CDR3 protein. The sample shows about 1.8 million distinct CDR3 sequences, 40% to 55% of them seen only once. The source material was blood. The source is a woman between 35 and 50 years old in good health. CDR3s include the opening cysteine and the closing phenylalanine or tryptophan. A D gene is named only where the DNA matches it firmly.

J	D	V	CDR3
TRBJ2-1	.	TRBV28	CASTYAGLNEQFF
TRBJ2-5	TRBD2	TRBV29-1	CSVGTSESFIQETQYF
TRBJ2-1	.	TRBV7-2	CASSGGVNNEQFF
.	TRBD2	TRBV29-1	CSVGLAGNEQYF
TRBJ1-2	.	TRBV10-3	CAISPERLRGYTF
TRBJ2-3	.	TRBV6-6	CASSYRGGLVGGDTQYF
TRBJ1-2	.	TRBV29-1	CSVEPRANYGYTF
TRBJ2-3	.	TRBV20-1	CSAPRRAGGDTQYF
TRBJ1-2	.	TRBV12-3/TRBV12-4	CACSSFSRGANYGYTF
TRBJ2-5	TRBD2	TRBV9	CASSVGSWEGGEETQYF
TRBJ2-1	TRBD1	TRBV10-3	CAISDGTGSYNEQFF
TRBJ1-5	.	TRBV20-1	CSATTGRYSNQPRHF
TRBJ1-5	.	TRBV20-1	CSARYSEGDSNQPQHF
TRBJ2-5	TRBD1	TRBV5-1	CASSMTGIQETQYF
TRBJ2-3	.	TRBV5-6	CASSLCYFGNRVPQTDTQYF
TRBJ1-6	.	TRBV20-1	CSARVLNSPLHF
TRBJ1-5	TRBD1	TRBV7-2	CASSLGQGRNQPQHF
TRBJ2-1	TRBD2	TRBV7-2	CASSLEGTSGVNEQFF
TRBJ2-5	.	TRBV20-1	CSAGRETQYF
TRBJ2-4	.	TRBV20-1	CSARDRGPTGQYF
TRBJ2-7	.	TRBV7-2	CASSFGAASYEQYF
TRBJ2-7	.	TRBV6-5	CASSYSGQGNYEQYF
.	TRBD1	TRBV6-2/TRBV6-3	CASSWRTGRGEQYF
.	.	TRBV6-6	CASTNRVRQETQFF
TRBJ2-1	TRBD2	TRBV20-1	CSAREGSGGGNEQFF
TRBJ1-1	.	TRBV5-1	CASSPLGGGWNTEAFF
TRBJ2-7	.	TRBV20-1	CSAVLAGPGEQYF
TRBJ2-1	TRBD1	TRBV5-1	CASSLEDRVSDEQFF
TRBJ2-5	.	TRBV6-5	CASSYLSGTQYF
TRBJ2-7	TRBD2	TRBV11-2	CASSYRLAGGLHEQYF
TRBJ2-7	.	TRBV7-9	CASSQEGKPLNYEQYF
TRBJ2-3	TRBD2	TRBV7-9	CASRGVVTDTQYF
TRBJ2-7	TRBD1	TRBV20-1	CSARPQGVSYEQYF
TRBJ2-1	.	TRBV20-1	CSAIRSFHPDISSYNEQFF
TRBJ2-1	.	TRBV15	CATSGPGAYNEQFF
TRBJ1-2	.	TRBV6-5	CASSYSWGEGYYGYTF
TRBJ2-3	.	TRBV27	CASGVGTLRTDTQYF
TRBJ1-2	TRBD1	TRBV2	CASSEGQGYGYTF
TRBJ2-6	.	TRBV6-2/TRBV6-3	CASSSHRAPGANVLTF
TRBJ2-1	.	TRBV2	CASGMDHTGKFF
TRBJ1-2	.	TRBV7-2	CASTPYEGGGYTF
TRBJ2-7	.	TRBV7-2	CASSSGRYEQYF
TRBJ1-6	.	TRBV27	CASNSPLHF
TRBJ2-1	TRBD2	TRBV6-1	CASTVGLAGAYNEQFF
TRBJ2-1	.	TRBV28	CASTTKEAGRSFSTQFF
TRBJ2-5	.	TRBV6-2/TRBV6-3	CASSYIIETQYF
TRBJ2-7	TRBD1	TRBV6-2/TRBV6-3	CASSYETGTHEQYF
.	.	TRBV28	CVSSLLNGATADIQYF
.	.	TRBV9	CASSADGGPDETQYF
TRBJ2-4	.	TRBV20-1	CSAGLRLAKNIQYF
TRBJ2-4	.	TRBV15	CATSRVRYSDIQYF
TRBJ1-5	TRBD1	TRBV7-2	CASSLAKQGSTQHF
TRBJ1-5	.	TRBV5-1	CASSLGFGVQPQHF
TRBJ2-1	TRBD1	TRBV7-9	CASSLTTPGGNEQFF
TRBJ2-7	.	TRBV6-6	CASSYARDRRRYEQYF
TRBJ2-3	TRBD1	TRBV5-5	CASSLGDRVVGDTQYF
TRBJ2-7	.	TRBV12-3/TRBV12-4	CASSLTPASYEQYF
TRBJ2-1	.	TRBV5-1	CASSLDWGHGNEQFF
TRBJ1-4	.	TRBV28	CASSLYRAATEKLFF